The rows below give T cell receptor beta chains drawn from one sample of a study of regulatory and conventional T cells in RAG deficiency. Profiled with immunoSEQ multiplex PCR; TCRdb holds only in-frame clones, not every one. The data hold roughly 29,000 clones, with about 90% observed a single time. These same data were also listed under a study on regulatory T cells.

Sequenced input: Tregs sorted from blood. The receptors derive from a human donor in good health. The conserved cysteine and the conserved F or W are not part of the CDR3 here. The size entry is marked missing in some rows and otherwise reads once, few, many or a size class.

11 | few | TRBJ1-2 | TRBV5-4 | ASRATGYGGYT
10 | NA | TRBJ2-3 | TRBV5-1 | ASSPYTDTQY
13 | NA | TRBJ2-1 | TRBV11-3 | ASSLAQGGYNEQF
15 | NA | TRBJ2-2 | TRBV7-7 | ASSPDRGFLYGGELF
14 | NA | TRBJ1-5 | TRBV28 | ASNPLRDRLNQPQH
11 | NA | TRBJ1-4 | TRBV29-1 | SAIDRGNEKLF
12 | NA | TRBJ1-5 | TRBV27 | ASKTRQGAQPQH
12 | NA | TRBJ1-6 | TRBV30 | AWRVWTGGSPLH
15 | NA | TRBJ1-6 | TRBV11-1 | ASSRDTIPDYNSPLH
11 | NA | TRBJ1-6 | TRBV6-1 | ASSLQDNSPLH
16 | NA | TRBJ1-1 | TRBV5-6 | ASSLRLLGRGLNTEAF
13 | NA | TRBJ1-3 | TRBV7-9 | ASSLEGATGNTIY
12 | NA | TRBJ2-7 | TRBV18 | ASSPGTGTGEQY
11 | NA | TRBJ1-1 | TRBV18 | ASSHLQGAEAF
11 | NA | TRBJ2-7 | TRBV6-6 | ASRPTSGVGQY
14 | NA | TRBJ2-4 | TRBV7-9 | ASSLQGLRAKNIQY
10 | once | TRBJ1-2 | TRBV19 | ASALTGVGYT
10 | NA | TRBJ2-7 | TRBV28 | ASSFRVYEQY
12 | NA | TRBJ2-5 | TRBV2 | ASIYGTYQETQY
13 | NA | TRBJ1-1 | TRBV19 | ASQEGTGGRTEAF
13 | NA | TRBJ2-7 | TRBV5-1 | ASRYNDRVFYEQY
16 | NA | TRBJ1-1 | TRBV5-1 | ASSLKGVSGQRYTEAF
13 | NA | TRBJ1-1 | TRBV6-6 | ASSQRAAMNTEAF
11 | NA | TRBJ2-7 | TRBV10-3 | AISDPGTYEQY
12 | once | TRBJ2-4 | TRBV7-3 | ASSLTKAKNIQY
13 | NA | TRBJ1-6 | TRBV5-5 | ASSLAGAGNSPLH
11 | NA | TRBJ1-3 | TRBV6-1 | ASRRTGENTIY
11 | NA | TRBJ1-2 | TRBV18 | ASSQTGTYGYT
12 | NA | TRBJ2-3 | TRBV5-6 | ASSEGLATDTQY
12 | NA | TRBJ2-7 | TRBV19 | ASSIRTGYYEQY
9 | NA | TRBJ1-2 | TRBV6-6 | ASTYGGGYT
13 | NA | TRBJ1-3 | TRBV6-1 | ASTLGQLTGNTIY
14 | few | TRBJ1-2 | TRBV4-1 | ASSQDLGTPRYGYT
13 | NA | TRBJ2-7 | TRBV5-6 | ASSRHHGLSYEQY
11 | NA | TRBJ1-2 | TRBV6-1 | ASSGYTNYGYT
12 | NA | TRBJ2-5 | TRBV5-1 | ASSRRAIQETQY
11 | NA | TRBJ1-1 | TRBV7-7 | ASSVDRNTEAF
12 | NA | TRBJ2-3 | TRBV5-6 | ASSELAGRDTQY
12 | NA | TRBJ2-7 | TRBV27 | ASSLYRGSYEQY
12 | NA | TRBJ2-7 | TRBV25-1 | ASRIGTRGYEQY
12 | NA | TRBJ2-5 | TRBV2 | ASSERTKHETQY
11 | NA | TRBJ1-2 | TRBV18 | ASSRGGTVGYT
14 | NA | TRBJ2-2 | TRBV7-2 | ASSYQAGIGTGELF
12 | NA | TRBJ2-7 | TRBV11-2 | ASSSQGVSYEQY
11 | once | TRBJ2-7 | TRBV6-5 | ASSSGGRWEQY
14 | NA | TRBJ1-1 | TRBV7-6 | ASSSPGQGLNTEAF
13 | NA | TRBJ2-7 | TRBV19 | ASSKSGTGIYEQY
12 | NA | TRBJ2-1 | TRBV25-1 | ASAAAAGVNEQF
12 | NA | TRBJ1-5 | TRBV6-5 | ASREQGASQPQH
13 | NA | TRBJ2-7 | TRBV6-1 | ASSEAGGPVNEQY
11 | NA | TRBJ1-1 | TRBV6-6 | ASSYRATTEAF
12 | NA | TRBJ1-2 | TRBV6-5 | ASSEQLGRYGYT
12 | NA | TRBJ2-7 | TRBV18 | ASSQRQDTYEQY
14 | NA | TRBJ2-5 | TRBV10-3 | AISGGTSGDQETQY
11 | NA | TRBJ1-2 | TRBV5-1 | ASSLDGTYGYT
12 | NA | TRBJ1-1 | TRBV6-1 | ATSIRGRATEAF